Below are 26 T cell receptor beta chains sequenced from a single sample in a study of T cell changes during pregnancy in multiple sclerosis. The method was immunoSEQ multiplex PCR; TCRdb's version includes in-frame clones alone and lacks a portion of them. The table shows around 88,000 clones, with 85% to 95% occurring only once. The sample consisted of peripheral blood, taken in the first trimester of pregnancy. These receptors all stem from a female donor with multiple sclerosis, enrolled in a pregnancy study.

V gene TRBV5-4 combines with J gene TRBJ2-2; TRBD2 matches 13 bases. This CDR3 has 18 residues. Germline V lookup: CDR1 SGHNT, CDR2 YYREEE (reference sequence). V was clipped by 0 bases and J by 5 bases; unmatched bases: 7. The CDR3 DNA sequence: TGTGCCAGCAGCTTGGGACTAGCGGGAGGCCTCGGAACCGGGGAGCTGTTTTTT. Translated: CASSLGLAGGLGTGELFF.

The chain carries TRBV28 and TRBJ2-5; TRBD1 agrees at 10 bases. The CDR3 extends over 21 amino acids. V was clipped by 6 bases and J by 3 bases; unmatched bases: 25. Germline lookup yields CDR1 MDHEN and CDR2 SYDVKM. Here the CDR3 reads CASRPWTIRATGGDPKETQYF. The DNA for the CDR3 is TGTGCCAGCAGACCATGGACGATAAGGGCGACAGGGGGCGATCCCAAAGAGACCCAGTACTTC.

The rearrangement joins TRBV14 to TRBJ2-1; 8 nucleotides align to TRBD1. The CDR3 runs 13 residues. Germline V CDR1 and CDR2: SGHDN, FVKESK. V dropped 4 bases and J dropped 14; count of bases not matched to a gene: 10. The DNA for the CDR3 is TGTGCCAGCAGCCTAAAGACAGGGGTCGGTGAGTTCTTC. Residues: CASSLKTGVGEFF. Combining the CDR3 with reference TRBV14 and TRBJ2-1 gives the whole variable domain EAGVTQFPSHSVIEKGQTVTLRCDPISGHDNLYWYRRVMGKEIKFLLHFVKESKQDESGMPNNRFLAERTGGTYSTLKVQPAELEDSGVYFCASSLKTGVGEFFGPGTRLTVL.

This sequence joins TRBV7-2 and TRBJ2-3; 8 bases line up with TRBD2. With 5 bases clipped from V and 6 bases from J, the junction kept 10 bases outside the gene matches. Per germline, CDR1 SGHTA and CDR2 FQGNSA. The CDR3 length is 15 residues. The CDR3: CASSLSRTSSDTQYF. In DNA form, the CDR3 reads TGTGCCAGCAGCCTCTCTCGGACTAGCTCGGATACGCAGTATTTT. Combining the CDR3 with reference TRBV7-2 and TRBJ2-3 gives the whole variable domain GAGVSQSPSNKVTEKGKDVELRCDPISGHTALYWYRQSLGQGLEFLIYFQGNSAPDKSGLPSDRFSAERTGGSVSTLTIQRTQQEDSAVYLCASSLSRTSSDTQYFGPGTRLTVL.

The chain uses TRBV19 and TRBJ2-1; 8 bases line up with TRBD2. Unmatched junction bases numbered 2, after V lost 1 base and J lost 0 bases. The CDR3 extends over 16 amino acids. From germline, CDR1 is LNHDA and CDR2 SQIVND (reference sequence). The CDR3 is CASSIASGGSYNEQFF. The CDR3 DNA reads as TGTGCCAGTAGTATAGCCAGCGGGGGCTCCTACAATGAGCAGTTCTTC.

CDR3 amino acids: CASSLRSTGELFF. CDR3 DNA sequence: TGTGCCAGCAGTTTGCGGTCCACCGGGGAGCTGTTTTTT. The V call is TRBV28, the J call TRBJ2-2; no reliable D call. V lost 3 bases to trimming and J lost 4 bases, with 6 bases between them. The CDR3 contains 13 residues. Germline CDR1 MDHEN, CDR2 SYDVKM.

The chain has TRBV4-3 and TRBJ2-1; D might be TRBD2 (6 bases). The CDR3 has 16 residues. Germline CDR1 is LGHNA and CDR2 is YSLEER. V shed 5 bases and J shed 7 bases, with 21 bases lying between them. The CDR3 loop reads CASSASGTGLGNEQFF. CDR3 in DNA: TGCGCCAGCAGCGCCTCCGGGACTGGTTTGGGGAATGAGCAGTTCTTC.

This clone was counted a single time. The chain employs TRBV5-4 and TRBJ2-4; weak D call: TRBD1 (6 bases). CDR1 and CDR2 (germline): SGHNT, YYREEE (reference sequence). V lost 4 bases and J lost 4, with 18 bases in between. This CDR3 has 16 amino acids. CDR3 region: CASSLEGDRIKNIQYF. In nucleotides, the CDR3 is TGTGCCAGCAGCCTCGAGGGGGACCGAATAAAAAACATTCAGTACTTC.

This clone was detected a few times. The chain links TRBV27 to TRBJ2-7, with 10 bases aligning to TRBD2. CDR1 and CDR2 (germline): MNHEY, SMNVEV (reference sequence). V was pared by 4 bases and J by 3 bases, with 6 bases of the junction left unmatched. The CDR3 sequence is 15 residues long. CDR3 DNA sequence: TGTGCCAGCAGTTCCATTAGCGGGAGGTACTACGAGCAGTACTTC. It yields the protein CASSSISGRYYEQYF.

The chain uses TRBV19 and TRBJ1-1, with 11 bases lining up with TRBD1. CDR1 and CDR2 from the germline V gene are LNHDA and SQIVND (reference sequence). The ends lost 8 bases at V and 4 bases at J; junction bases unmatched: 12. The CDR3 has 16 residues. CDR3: CASSTNAGTGGTEAFF. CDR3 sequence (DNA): TGTGCCAGTTCTACCAATGCCGGGACAGGGGGCACTGAAGCTTTCTTT.

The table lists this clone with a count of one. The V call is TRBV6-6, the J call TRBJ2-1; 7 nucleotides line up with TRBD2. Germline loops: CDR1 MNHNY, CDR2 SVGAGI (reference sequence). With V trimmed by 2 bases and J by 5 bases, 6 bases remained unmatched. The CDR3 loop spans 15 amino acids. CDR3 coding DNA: TGTGCCAGCAGTTACCCCCGACTAGCAAACAATGAGCAGTTCTTC. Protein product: CASSYPRLANNEQFF.

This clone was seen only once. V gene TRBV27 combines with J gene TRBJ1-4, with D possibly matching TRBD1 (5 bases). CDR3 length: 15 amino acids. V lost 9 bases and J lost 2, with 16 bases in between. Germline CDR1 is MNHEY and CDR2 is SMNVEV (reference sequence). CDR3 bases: TGTGCCAGTAGCCATGCGGGGCACACTAATGAAAAACTGTTTTTT. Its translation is CASSHAGHTNEKLFF. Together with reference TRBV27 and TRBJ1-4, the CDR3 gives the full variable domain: EAQVTQNPRYLITVTGKKLTVTCSQNMNHEYMSWYRQDPGLGLRQIYYSMNVEVTDKGDVPEGYKVSRKEKRNFPLILESPSPNQTSLYFCASSHAGHTNEKLFFGSGTQLSVL.

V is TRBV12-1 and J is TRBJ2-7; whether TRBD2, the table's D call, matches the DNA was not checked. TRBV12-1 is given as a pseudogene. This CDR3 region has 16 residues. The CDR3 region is CASSFCLFPTSYEQYF. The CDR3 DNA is TGTGCCAGCAGCTTTTGTCTTTTTCCTACCTCCTACGAGCAGTACTTC.

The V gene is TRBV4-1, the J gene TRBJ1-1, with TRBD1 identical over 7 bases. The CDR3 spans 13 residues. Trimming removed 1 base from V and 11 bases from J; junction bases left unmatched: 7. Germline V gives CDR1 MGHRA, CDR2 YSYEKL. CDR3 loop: CASSQAGTVWAFF. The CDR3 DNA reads TGCGCCAGCAGCCAAGCTGGGACAGTTTGGGCTTTCTTT.

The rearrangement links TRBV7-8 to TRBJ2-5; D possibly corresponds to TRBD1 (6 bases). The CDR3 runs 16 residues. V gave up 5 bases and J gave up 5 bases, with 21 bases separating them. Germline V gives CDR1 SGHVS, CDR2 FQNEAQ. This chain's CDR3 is CASSPFATRGGETQYF. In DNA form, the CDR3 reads TGTGCCAGCAGCCCATTCGCAACCAGGGGCGGCGAGACCCAGTACTTC.

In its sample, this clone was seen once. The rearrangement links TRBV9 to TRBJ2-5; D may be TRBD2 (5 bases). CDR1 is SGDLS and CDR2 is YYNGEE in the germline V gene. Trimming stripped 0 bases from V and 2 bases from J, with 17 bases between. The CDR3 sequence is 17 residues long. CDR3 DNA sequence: TGTGCCAGCAGCGTAGCGGTGGCAGGAAGGGAGCAAGAGACCCAGTACTTC. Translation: CASSVAVAGREQETQYF.

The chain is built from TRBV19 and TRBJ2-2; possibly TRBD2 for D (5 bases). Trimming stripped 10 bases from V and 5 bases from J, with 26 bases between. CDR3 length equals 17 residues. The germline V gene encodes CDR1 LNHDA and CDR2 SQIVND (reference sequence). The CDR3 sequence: CATRKEDGREWTGELFF. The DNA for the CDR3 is TGTGCCACCAGGAAGGAAGATGGCCGGGAATGGACCGGGGAGCTGTTTTTT.

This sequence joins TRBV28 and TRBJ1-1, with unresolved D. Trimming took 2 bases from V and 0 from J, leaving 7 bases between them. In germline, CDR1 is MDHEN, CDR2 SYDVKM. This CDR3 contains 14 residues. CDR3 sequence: CASSLGTMNTEAFF. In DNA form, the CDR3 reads TGTGCCAGCAGTTTAGGCACGATGAACACTGAAGCTTTCTTT.

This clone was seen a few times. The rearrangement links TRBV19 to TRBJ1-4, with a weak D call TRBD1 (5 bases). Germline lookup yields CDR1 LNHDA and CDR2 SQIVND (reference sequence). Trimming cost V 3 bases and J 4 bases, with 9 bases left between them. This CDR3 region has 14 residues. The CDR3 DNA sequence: TGTGCCAGTAGTATTTCACAGGTTAATGAAAAACTGTTTTTT. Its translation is CASSISQVNEKLFF. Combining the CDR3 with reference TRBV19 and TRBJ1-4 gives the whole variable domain DGGITQSPKYLFRKEGQNVTLSCEQNLNHDAMYWYRQDPGQGLRLIYYSQIVNDFQKGDIAEGYSVSREKKESFPLTVTSAQKNPTAFYLCASSISQVNEKLFFGSGTQLSVL.

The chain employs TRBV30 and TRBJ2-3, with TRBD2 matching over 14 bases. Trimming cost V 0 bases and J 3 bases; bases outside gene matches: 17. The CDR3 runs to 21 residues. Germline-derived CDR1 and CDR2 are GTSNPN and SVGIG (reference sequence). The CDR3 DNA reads TGTGCCTGGAGTGTTGGGTGGGGGGGACTAGCGGGAGTGGAGCGAACAGATACGCAGTATTTT. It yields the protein CAWSVGWGGLAGVERTDTQYF.

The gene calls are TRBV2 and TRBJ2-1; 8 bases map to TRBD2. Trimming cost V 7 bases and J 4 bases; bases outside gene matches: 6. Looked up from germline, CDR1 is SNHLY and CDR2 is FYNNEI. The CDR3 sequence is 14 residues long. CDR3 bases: TGTGCCAGCACTACCGGGGGGGAGTACAATGAGCAGTTCTTC. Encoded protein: CASTTGGEYNEQFF.

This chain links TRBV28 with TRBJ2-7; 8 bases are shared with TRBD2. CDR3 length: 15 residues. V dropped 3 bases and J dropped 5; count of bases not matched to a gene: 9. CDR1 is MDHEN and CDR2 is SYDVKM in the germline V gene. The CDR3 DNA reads TGTGCCAGCAGTTTGCGGGGGGCGGAAGGGAACGAGCAGTACTTC. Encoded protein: CASSLRGAEGNEQYF.

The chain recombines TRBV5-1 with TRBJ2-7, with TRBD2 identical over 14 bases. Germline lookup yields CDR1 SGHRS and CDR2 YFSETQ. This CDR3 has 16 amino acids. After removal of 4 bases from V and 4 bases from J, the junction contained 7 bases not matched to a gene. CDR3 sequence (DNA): TGCGCCAGCAGCCCCAGGACTAGCGGGAGGTTGTACGAGCAGTACTTC. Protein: CASSPRTSGRLYEQYF.

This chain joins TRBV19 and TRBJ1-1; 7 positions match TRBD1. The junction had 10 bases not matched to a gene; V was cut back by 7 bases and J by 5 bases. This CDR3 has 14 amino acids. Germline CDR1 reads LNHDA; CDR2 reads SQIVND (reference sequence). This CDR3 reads CASNVQGRRTEAFF. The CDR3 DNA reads TGTGCCAGTAACGTACAGGGGAGGAGGACTGAAGCTTTCTTT.

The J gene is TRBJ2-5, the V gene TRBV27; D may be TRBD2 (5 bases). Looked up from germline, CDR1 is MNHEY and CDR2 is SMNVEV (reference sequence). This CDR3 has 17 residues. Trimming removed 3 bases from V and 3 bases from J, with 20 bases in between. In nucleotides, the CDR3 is TGTGCCAGCAGTTTTTTTTTGCCCGAACGGGGTGAAGAGACCCAGTACTTC. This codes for CASSFFLPERGEETQYF.

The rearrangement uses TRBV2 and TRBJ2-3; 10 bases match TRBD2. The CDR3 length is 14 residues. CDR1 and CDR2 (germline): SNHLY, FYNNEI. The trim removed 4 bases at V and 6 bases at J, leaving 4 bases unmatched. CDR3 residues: CASSGASGSDTQYF. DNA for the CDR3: TGTGCCAGCAGTGGGGCTAGCGGGAGTGATACGCAGTATTTT.